This T cell receptor (beta chain) was sequenced during a study of OX40 agonist ivuxolimab in advanced cancers. Background on the study: Patients with prior anti-PD-1, anti-PD-L1 or anti-CTLA-4 therapy were eligible; about 41% had some.

Some clones are missing from TCRdb's copy, which holds only in-frame ones; the method was immunoSEQ multiplex PCR. The data contain about 48,000 clones, approximately 87% of them singletons. Germline values: CDR1 SGHVS, CDR2 FNYEAQ. With V trimmed by 2 bases and J by 6 bases, 12 bases remained unmatched. This CDR3 contains 19 residues. The receptor was derived from an adult with an advanced solid tumor such as melanoma, head and neck, liver or kidney cancer. This chain joins TRBV7-6 and TRBJ2-3, with 15 bases lining up with TRBD2. The sample in question was CD4+ or CD8+ T cells sorted from blood, obtained in a trial of the OX40 agonist ivuxolimab. The CDR3 sequence: CASSLRGTSGGPNRDTQYF. As DNA, the CDR3 is TGTGCCAGCAGCTTAAGGGGGACTAGCGGGGGGCCGAATAGGGATACGCAGTATTTT.